This TCR beta chain was sequenced in a study of OX40 agonist ivuxolimab in advanced cancers. Profiled with immunoSEQ multiplex PCR; TCRdb holds only in-frame clones, not every one. The data show some 50,000 clones, about 88% seen once. The germline V and J ends were trimmed by 5 bases and 2 bases, with 26 bases remaining between them. Germline V gene lookup returns CDR1 SGHVS and CDR2 FQNEAQ. This CDR3 is 19 amino acids long. The clonotype originates from an adult with an advanced solid tumor such as melanoma, head and neck, liver or kidney cancer. This chain uses TRBV7-8 with TRBJ2-3; possibly TRBD1 or TRBD2 for D (5 bases each). The sequenced sample was CD4+ or CD8+ T cells sorted from blood, obtained in a trial of the OX40 agonist ivuxolimab. The CDR3 DNA is TGTGCCAGCAGCCGAAGGAACCTATGGACAAGGGACCTCACAGATACGCAGTATTTT. This translates into CASSRRNLWTRDLTDTQYF.